The clone carrying this T cell receptor (beta chain) was found a few times. This sample stems from a study of cytomegalovirus exposure and HLA in healthy donors. CDR3 length: 13 residues. Trimming pared 1 base from V and 5 bases from J, leaving 11 bases between. Germline values: CDR1 SQVTM, CDR2 ANQGSEA. Vbeta (60) and Jbeta (13) primers were used in the PCR. Only in-frame clones appear in the TCRdb table, and some are missing; sequencing was by immunoSEQ multiplex PCR. The table has roughly 97,000 clones, around a tenth seen once. The TCR comes from a man between 40 and 49 years old in good health and CMV-seropositive. Sequences were obtained from PBMCs. This sequence joins TRBV29-1 and TRBJ1-1; D perhaps matches TRBD1 (5 bases). The CDR3 is CSVEGGSWTEAFF. CDR3 DNA: TGCAGCGTTGAAGGGGGCTCTTGGACTGAAGCTTTCTTT.